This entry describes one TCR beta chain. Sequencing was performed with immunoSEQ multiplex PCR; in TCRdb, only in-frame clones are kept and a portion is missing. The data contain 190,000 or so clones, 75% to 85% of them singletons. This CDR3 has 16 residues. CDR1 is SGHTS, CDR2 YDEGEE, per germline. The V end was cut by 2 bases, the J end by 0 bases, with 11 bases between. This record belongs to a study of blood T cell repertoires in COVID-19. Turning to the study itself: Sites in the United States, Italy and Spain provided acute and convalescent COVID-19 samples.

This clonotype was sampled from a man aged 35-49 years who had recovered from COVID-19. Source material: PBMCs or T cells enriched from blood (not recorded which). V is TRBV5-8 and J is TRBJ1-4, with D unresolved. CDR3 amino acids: CASSLGGGATNEKLFF. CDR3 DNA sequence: TGTGCCAGCAGCTTAGGTGGCGGTGCAACTAATGAAAAACTGTTTTTT.